This T cell receptor beta chain was retrieved from a study of blood T cells in healthy people across ages. Then a second PCR, running about 6 to 11 cycles, was carried out with a sample-barcoded 5' primer and a J-beta primer mix. Every molecule of cDNA carried a tag from a template-switch adaptor with 12 random nucleotides. TCRdb reprocessed the 5' RACE reads via MiXCR and lists one record per CDR3 protein. This sample yields 750,000 to 850,000 distinct CDR3 sequences, of which 20% to 25% are seen a single time; roughly 3.5% belongs to the top ten. This clonotype was found a few times. CDR3 length equals 17 residues. Germline V gives CDR1 LGHNT, CDR2 FRNRAP. Trimming removed 0 bases at V and 2 bases at J, with 11 bases between. These same records also appear under a second study, on T cells of mothers and their children. That paper notes: Comparable shaping of TCR recombination output by thymic selection was observed in related and unrelated pairs.

This sequence joins TRBV12-5 and TRBJ1-6; tentative D call: TRBD1 (5 bases). Sequencing was done on a sample of blood. The source is a boy aged 5-17 years in good health. The CDR3 sequence: CASGLVPPGPYNSPLHF. The CDR3 coding sequence is TGTGCTAGTGGTTTGGTACCTCCGGGACCCTATAATTCACCCCTCCACTTT.